Following are 30 T cell receptor beta chains from one sample sequenced in a study of cytotoxic CD8 clonotypes in ibrutinib-treated CLL. Assay: immunoSEQ multiplex PCR; the TCRdb copy retains only in-frame clones and omits some. Of 27,000 or so clones listed, 70% to 90% are singletons. The sample consisted of PBMCs, taken after 24 months of ibrutinib treatment. These receptors came from a human donor with chronic lymphocytic leukemia.

The rearrangement uses TRBV19 and TRBJ1-5; 8 bases are a match to TRBD1. Germline trimming cut 4 bases from V and 5 bases from J; bases unmatched to any gene: 10. Germline values: CDR1 LNHDA, CDR2 SQIVND (reference sequence). This CDR3 comprises 16 residues. The CDR3 nucleotides are TGTGCCAGTAGTAGAGGACAGGGAAGATGGGATCAGCCCCAGCATTTT. It encodes CASSRGQGRWDQPQHF.

V is TRBV19 and J is TRBJ1-2, with D maybe TRBD1 (6 bases). CDR1 and CDR2 from the germline V gene are LNHDA and SQIVND (reference sequence). The CDR3 length is 14 residues. With 4 bases removed from V and 7 bases from J, the gap between germline ends came to 16 bases. DNA for the CDR3: TGTGCCAGTAGTACCAGACAGGTGGGCGCTGGCTACACCTTC. This translates into CASSTRQVGAGYTF.

Concerning this clone itself: Sequence at one end of the junction differs from germline and may be a read error. CDR3 region: CSARSGNF. CDR3 bases: TGCAGTGCTAGATCCGGTAACTTC. The rearrangement uses TRBV20-1 and TRBJ2-5; D remains ambiguous. The germline gives CDR1 DFQATT, CDR2 SNEGSKA (reference sequence). CDR3 size: 8 residues.

The chain is built from TRBV27 and TRBJ2-7; D possibly corresponds to TRBD2 (7 bases). The CDR3 spans 16 residues. Germline V CDR1 and CDR2: MNHEY, SMNVEV (reference sequence). The V end lost 6 bases, the J end lost 7 bases, and 25 bases lay between the germline ends. CDR3 DNA sequence: TGTGCCAGCAGCCCGCACTTCACAGGGACTACGAGGGAGCAGTACTTC. Protein product: CASSPHFTGTTREQYF.

This clone rates as medium-sized (0.01 to 0.1%). The genes are TRBV5-5 and TRBJ1-1; D gene unclear. Per germline, CDR1 SGHKS and CDR2 YYEKEE (reference sequence). This CDR3 comprises 11 residues. Deletions cut 1 base from V and 8 bases from J, with 6 bases between. The chain's CDR3 is CASSLSGEAFF. The CDR3, as DNA: TGTGCCAGCAGCTTGTCGGGGGAAGCTTTCTTT.

The rearrangement joins TRBV29-1 to TRBJ2-7, with 9 bases aligning to TRBD1. CDR3 length: 13 amino acids. The V gene end was trimmed by 6 bases and the J gene end by 4 bases; junction bases not matched to a gene: 7. CDR1 is SQVTM, CDR2 ANQGSEA, per germline. The CDR3 loop is CSVRGTGSYEQYF. The CDR3 DNA is TGCAGCGTCCGCGGGACAGGGAGTTACGAGCAGTACTTC.

This chain joins TRBV28 and TRBJ1-5, with a tentative D call TRBD1 (6 bases). CDR3 length: 14 residues. V was shortened by 7 bases and J by 7 bases, with 17 bases between the two germline ends. Germline V lookup: CDR1 MDHEN, CDR2 SYDVKM. Written as DNA, the CDR3 is TGTGCCAGCACCCGTTTCATAGGGGGACAGCCCCAGCATTTT. It translates to CASTRFIGGQPQHF.

V is TRBV19 and J is TRBJ1-4, with 7 positions matching TRBD1. V was pared by 3 bases and J by 5 bases, with 12 bases of the junction left unmatched. Germline V gene data show CDR1 as LNHDA and CDR2 as SQIVND (reference sequence). This CDR3 has 17 amino acids. The CDR3 loop is CASSIQSPTGVNEKLFF. The DNA for the CDR3 is TGTGCCAGTAGTATTCAATCTCCTACAGGGGTCAATGAAAAACTGTTTTTT.

The sample holds a few counts of this clone. V is TRBV7-2 and J is TRBJ2-2, with TRBD1 matching 8 bases. V lost 1 base, J lost 7 bases, and 5 bases stayed unmatched. Germline CDR1 SGHTA, CDR2 FQGNSA. CDR3 length equals 15 residues. CDR3: CASSLVQGGDGELFF. The CDR3 DNA follows: TGTGCCAGCAGCTTAGTACAGGGGGGTGACGGGGAGCTGTTTTTT.

The chain recombines TRBV14 with TRBJ2-2; tentative D call: TRBD1 (7 bases). With 6 bases removed from V and 0 bases from J, the gap between germline ends came to 11 bases. Germline V CDR1 and CDR2: SGHDN, FVKESK. CDR3 length: 15 residues. The CDR3 DNA is TGTGCCAGCAGTGCGGGACAGACGAACACCGGGGAGCTGTTTTTT. Translating it yields CASSAGQTNTGELFF.

Judged by abundance, this clone is medium-sized. The chain uses TRBV19 and TRBJ1-5; D is unclear. In germline, CDR1 is LNHDA, CDR2 SQIVND (reference sequence). The length of the CDR3 is 17 residues. Trimming left V 0 bases short and J 2 bases short, with 14 bases between. DNA of the CDR3: TGTGCCAGTAGTATAGATCTAGCGGGTAGTGGCAATCAGCCCCAGCATTTT. Translated, it gives CASSIDLAGSGNQPQHF. Full variable domain (outside the CDR3, taken from reference TRBV19 and TRBJ1-5): DGGITQSPKYLFRKEGQNVTLSCEQNLNHDAMYWYRQDPGQGLRLIYYSQIVNDFQKGDIAEGYSVSREKKESFPLTVTSAQKNPTAFYLCASSIDLAGSGNQPQHFGDGTRLSIL.

The CDR3 protein is CASSLGPSGLSYEQYF. CDR3 DNA sequence: TGCGCCAGCAGCTTGGGTCCTAGCGGGCTATCCTACGAGCAGTACTTC. The chain links TRBV5-1 to TRBJ2-7; the match to TRBD2 covers 8 bases. The junction had 6 bases not matched to a gene; V was cut back by 0 bases and J by 1 base. CDR3 length equals 16 residues. The V gene's germline CDR1 is SGHRS and CDR2 YFSETQ.

In its sample, this clone was seen once. The CDR3 sequence is CASSDGANYGYTF. The DNA for the CDR3 is TGTGCCAGCAGCGACGGAGCTAACTATGGCTACACCTTC. The J gene is TRBJ1-2, the V gene TRBV11-2, with D hard to call. CDR3 length equals 13 residues. Per germline, CDR1 SGHAT and CDR2 FQNNGV. V shed 5 bases and J shed 0 bases, with 7 bases lying between them. Full variable domain (remainder filled in from reference TRBV11-2 and TRBJ1-2): EAGVAQSPRYKIIEKRQSVAFWCNPISGHATLYWYQQILGQGPKLLIQFQNNGVVDDSQLPKDRFSAERLKGVDSTLKIQPAKLEDSAVYLCASSDGANYGYTFGSGTRLTVV.

The chain uses TRBV6-9 and TRBJ1-1; D gene ambiguous. CDR1 MNHGY and CDR2 SVAAGI come from the germline V gene. This CDR3 comprises 14 residues. The V gene lost 6 bases and the J gene lost 2 bases, with 13 bases spanning the gap. CDR3 bases: TGTGCCAGCAGATCCCCGGGGAGCAACACTGAAGCTTTCTTT. Its translation: CASRSPGSNTEAFF.

The chain uses TRBV5-1 and TRBJ2-1; TRBD1 agrees at 7 bases. The CDR3 is made up of 14 amino acids. V lost 4 bases to trimming and J lost 5 bases; unmatched junction nucleotides: 6. CDR1 SGHRS and CDR2 YFSETQ come from the germline V gene. Here the CDR3 DNA reads TGCGCCAGCAGCCGCCGTGGGACAGACAATGAGCAGTTCTTC. Translated, it gives CASSRRGTDNEQFF.

This chain joins TRBV9 and TRBJ2-2; 13 bases agree with TRBD2. The CDR3 runs to 18 residues. V lost 2 bases, J lost 3 bases, and 7 bases stayed unmatched. The germline gives CDR1 SGDLS, CDR2 YYNGEE. CDR3 coding DNA: TGTGCCAGCAGCGTCCAGACTAGCGGGGGGCCAGACACCGGGGAGCTGTTTTTT. Encoded protein: CASSVQTSGGPDTGELFF.

The chain combines TRBV2 with TRBJ1-1; the match to TRBD1 covers 8 bases. Germline CDR1 SNHLY, CDR2 FYNNEI. Unmatched junction bases numbered 6, after V lost 3 bases and J lost 0 bases. The CDR3 sequence is 16 residues long. This CDR3 reads CASSEGTGGVNTEAFF. The CDR3 nucleotides are TGTGCCAGCAGTGAGGGGACAGGAGGGGTGAACACTGAAGCTTTCTTT.

V and J are TRBV4-1 and TRBJ2-2; D gene unclear. CDR1 is MGHRA, CDR2 YSYEKL, per germline. The CDR3 totals 14 residues. Between the trimmed V and J ends, which lost 6 bases and 1 base, there was a span of 9 bases. CDR3 DNA sequence: TGCGCCAGCAGTCGCGAATTGAACACCGGGGAGCTGTTTTTT. Its protein is CASSRELNTGELFF.

The chain recombines TRBV5-1 with TRBJ1-1, with D perhaps matching TRBD1 (5 bases). CDR1 SGHRS and CDR2 YFSETQ come from the germline V gene. With 0 bases removed from V and 1 base from J, the gap between germline ends came to 10 bases. The CDR3 covers 15 residues. CDR3 loop: CASSLGGGENTEAFF. The CDR3 region has the DNA TGCGCCAGCAGCTTGGGTGGAGGGGAGAACACTGAAGCTTTCTTT.

V usage is TRBV10-3 and J usage is TRBJ1-1, with a tentative D call TRBD1 (5 bases). The CDR3 spans 15 residues. Germline V gene data show CDR1 as ENHRY and CDR2 as SYGVKD. V was shortened by 0 bases and J by 10 bases, with 18 bases between the two germline ends. CDR3 DNA sequence: TGTGCCATCAGTGAGTCGTGGAGGGGAGAGTTGACAGCTTTCTTT. Translation: CAISESWRGELTAFF.

V and J are TRBV28 and TRBJ2-3, with TRBD1 matching 8 bases. Germline CDR1 MDHEN, CDR2 SYDVKM. With 4 bases clipped from V and 1 base from J, the junction kept 4 bases outside the gene matches. The CDR3 contains 15 residues. CDR3 sequence (DNA): TGTGCCAGCAGTTCCGGGACAGGAGGCACAGATACGCAGTATTTT. Translation gives CASSSGTGGTDTQYF.

V gene TRBV6-6 combines with J gene TRBJ1-5; 12 nucleotides align to TRBD1. The CDR3 runs 15 residues. Germline CDR1 reads MNHNY; CDR2 reads SVGAGI (reference sequence). V trimming: 5 bases; J trimming: 7 bases; junction bases outside the gene matches: 6. CDR3 loop: CASSPGQGARQPQHF. The CDR3 bases are TGTGCCAGCAGTCCGGGACAGGGGGCGAGGCAGCCCCAGCATTTT.

The chain uses TRBV10-3 and TRBJ1-1; no definite D call. Trimming shortened V by 10 bases and J by 1 base, and 10 bases separated the two germline ends. The CDR3 totals 12 residues. The germline gives CDR1 ENHRY, CDR2 SYGVKD. The CDR3 reads CATTGWNTEAFF. The CDR3 DNA sequence: TGTGCCACCACCGGGTGGAACACTGAAGCTTTCTTT.

This clone was seen once. At one end the junction does not follow the germline gene, possibly because of a read error. V usage is TRBV5-4 and J usage is TRBJ2-1, with TRBD1 matching over 11 bases. The CDR3 runs 15 residues. Germline values: CDR1 SGHNT, CDR2 YYREEE (reference sequence). The CDR3 region has the DNA TGTGCCAGCAGTTTGGAAGGACAGGGGGCGGATGAGCAGTTCTTC. This codes for CASSLEGQGADEQFF.

The chain combines TRBV5-1 with TRBJ2-1; 10 bases align to TRBD1. The CDR3 is 16 amino acids. Germline V gene sequence: CDR1 SGHRS, CDR2 YFSETQ. V shed 0 bases and J 8 bases; nucleotides not matched to a gene: 8. The CDR3 nucleotides read TGCGCCAGCAGCTTGGACTGGACAGGGGGGGACGATGAGCAGTTCTTC. It is translated as CASSLDWTGGDDEQFF.

The chain has TRBV10-1 and TRBJ2-3; 7 bases agree with TRBD1. V trimming: 0 bases; J trimming: 5 bases; junction bases outside the gene matches: 5. CDR1 and CDR2 from the germline V gene are WNHNN and SYGVQD (reference sequence). The CDR3 is 15 amino acids. The CDR3 DNA follows: TGCGCCAGCAGTGAGTCTGAACAGGGGCAAGATACGCAGTATTTT. This gives the protein CASSESEQGQDTQYF.

This chain links TRBV11-2 with TRBJ2-4; 8 bases line up with TRBD2. CDR1 and CDR2 (germline): SGHAT, FQNNGV. The CDR3 has 13 amino acids. Losses at the gene ends were 6 bases for V and 9 bases for J; bases not matched to a gene: 7. Here the CDR3 reads CASRGGGRGIQYF. As DNA, the CDR3 is TGTGCCAGCAGGGGCGGGGGGCGCGGCATTCAGTACTTC.

This chain joins TRBV7-8 and TRBJ1-2; D perhaps matches TRBD1 (6 bases). Germline V gene lookup returns CDR1 SGHVS and CDR2 FQNEAQ. The CDR3 has 17 residues. With 5 bases removed from V and 3 bases from J, the gap between germline ends came to 22 bases. The CDR3 nucleotides are TGTGCCAGCAGCCTACGTGAGGGGGGGAATGTGTACTATGGCTACACCTTC. Protein: CASSLREGGNVYYGYTF.

The rearrangement joins TRBV2 to TRBJ2-3, with D unclear. Trimming left V 7 bases short and J 0 bases short, with 8 bases between. Germline V gene data show CDR1 as SNHLY and CDR2 as FYNNEI. This CDR3 spans 13 amino acids. The CDR3 reads CASMRISTDTQYF. The CDR3 nucleotides are TGTGCCAGCATGCGGATAAGCACAGATACGCAGTATTTT.

This clone was detected once. The CDR3 spells CASSLFLYEQYF. The CDR3 DNA is TGTGCCAGCAGTTTATTCCTCTACGAGCAGTACTTC. V gene TRBV28 combines with J gene TRBJ2-7; D is uncertain. The CDR3 is made up of 12 amino acids. Between the trimmed V and J ends, which lost 1 base and 3 bases, there was a span of 4 bases. Germline V CDR1 and CDR2: MDHEN, SYDVKM.